Reported below is one T cell receptor (beta chain). This CDR3 has 16 amino acids. The V gene end was trimmed by 5 bases and the J gene end by 2 bases; junction bases not matched to a gene: 9. Germline CDR1 SGHTA, CDR2 FQGNSA. This specimen comes from a study of beta chain features in type 1 diabetes. Sequencing targeted expressed TCRB transcripts, as all isolated RNA had been reverse transcribed. Measured with immunoSEQ multiplex PCR; TCRdb has only the in-frame clones, and not every one. The sample contains hundreds of thousands of clones, roughly 12% of which appear only once. The specimen was naive CD4+ T cells from blood. The source is a man aged 18 to 29 in good health. V gene TRBV7-2 combines with J gene TRBJ2-7; 10 bases agree with TRBD1. CDR3 residues: CASSPVYGTGAYEQYF. As DNA, the CDR3 is TGTGCCAGCAGCCCAGTGTACGGGACAGGGGCCTACGAGCAGTACTTC. The variable domain in full, completed from reference TRBV7-2 and TRBJ2-7, reads GAGVSQSPSNKVTEKGKDVELRCDPISGHTALYWYRQSLGQGLEFLIYFQGNSAPDKSGLPSDRFSAERTGGSVSTLTIQRTQQEDSAVYLCASSPVYGTGAYEQYFGPGTRLTVT.